This is a list of T cell receptor beta chains from one sample in a study of cytomegalovirus exposure and HLA in healthy donors. The table came from immunoSEQ multiplex PCR; TCRdb's copy has only in-frame clones and leaves some out. Of about 170,000 clones detected, roughly three quarters appear once; the ten largest clones hold 2% to 2.5%. Specimen: PBMCs. These TCRs come from a woman aged 45-65 years in good health and CMV-seronegative. Both conserved end residues are part of each CDR3. The D gene is left open where the match is weak. The size of a clone is reported for some rows only, either as once, few or many, or as a class for expanded clones.

DNA	CDR3	length	V	J	D	size
TGTGCCAGCAGCTTCCCAGGGAGGGGGTCTGAAGCTTTCTTT	CASSFPGRGSEAFF	14	TRBV7-9	TRBJ1-1	-	-
TGTGCCACCAGCAGAGTACCGGGAAGAGAGGAAAAACTGTTTTTT	CATSRVPGREEKLFF	15	TRBV15	TRBJ1-4	-	once
TGTGCCAGCAGCTCCGCCGGCAGGGGCGAGCAGTACTTC	CASSSAGRGEQYF	13	TRBV5-6	TRBJ2-7	-	-
TGTGCCAGCTCACTCACAGGGGATAGCAATCAGCCCCAGCATTTT	CASSLTGDSNQPQHF	15	TRBV18	TRBJ1-5	TRBD1	-
TGCGCCAGCAGCCAAGCGGGAGGGAACACCGGGGAGCTGTTCTTT	CASSQAGGNTGELFF	15	TRBV4-3	TRBJ2-2	TRBD2	-
TGTGCCAGCAGGTCCACTAGCGGGCCTTCCTACGAGCAGTACTTC	CASRSTSGPSYEQYF	15	TRBV5-4	TRBJ2-7	TRBD2	-
TGTGCCAGCAGCTCTCTTGACAGGAATCTCGCTGGAAACACCATATATTTT	CASSSLDRNLAGNTIYF	17	TRBV11-2	TRBJ1-3	-	-
TGCAGCGTGAGGGACAGTACCTACGAGCAGTACTTC	CSVRDSTYEQYF	12	TRBV29-1	TRBJ2-7	TRBD1	-
TGCGCCAGCCGGAGAGGGTCGAATGAAGCTTTCTTT	CASRRGSNEAFF	12	TRBV10-2	TRBJ1-1	-	-
TGTGCCTGCCGAGGGGGAGGGCGGTCTCGCGAGCAGTACTTC	CACRGGGRSREQYF	14	TRBV28	TRBJ2-7	-	-
TGTGCCAGCAGCCGCGACCGACAGTTCTCAATTCCCATATATTTT	CASSRDRQFSIPIYF	15	TRBV7-9	TRBJ1-3	-	-
TGTGCCAGCTCTCTGAGTCCAGGGCGTGATGAAAAACTGTTTTTT	CASSLSPGRDEKLFF	15	TRBV18	TRBJ1-4	-	few
TGCGCCAGCAGCCAAGTGGTTGGACAGGGGGTAGGAGGCTACACCTTC	CASSQVVGQGVGGYTF	16	TRBV4-3	TRBJ1-2	TRBD1	few
TGTGCCAGCAGTAGATTGGCGGTAAATATCTACGAGCAGTACTTC	CASSRLAVNIYEQYF	15	TRBV2	TRBJ2-7	-	-
TGTGCCAGCAGTGTTACAGACAGATACGAGCAGTACTTC	CASSVTDRYEQYF	13	TRBV2	TRBJ2-7	-	-
TGTGCCATCAAGTCCGGGACAGGGGCAACCGGGGAGCTGTTTTTT	CAIKSGTGATGELFF	15	TRBV6-6	TRBJ2-2	TRBD1	-
TGTGCCAGCAGCTTAGCCGGGTTCGGAAACACCATATATTTT	CASSLAGFGNTIYF	14	TRBV11-2	TRBJ1-3	-	few
TGCGCCAGCAGCCATATAACAGTGAATGAAAAACTGTTTTTT	CASSHITVNEKLFF	14	TRBV4-1	TRBJ1-4	-	few
TGTGCCAGCAGCTTAGGGACTAGCGGGGGGCAAGAGACCCAGTACTTC	CASSLGTSGGQETQYF	16	TRBV7-2	TRBJ2-5	TRBD2	once
TGTGCCAGCGGTTTAGGAGGGGGGGCGGGTCAGCCCCAGCATTTT	CASGLGGGAGQPQHF	15	TRBV6-5	TRBJ1-5	-	-
TGTGCCAGCAGACTGACAGCGGGAGGCGAGCAGTTCTTC	CASRLTAGGEQFF	13	TRBV6-1	TRBJ2-1	TRBD2	-
TGTGCCAGCAGCCGGGACAGGGGCCAGCATTTT	CASSRDRGQHF	11	TRBV6-6	TRBJ1-5	TRBD1	-
TGCAGCGTTGAGGCCCGGAAAGGGGATACTGAAGCTTTCTTT	CSVEARKGDTEAFF	14	TRBV29-1	TRBJ1-1	-	-
TGTGCCAGCTCACCACTGGACGTCGGGAAGGGTACGCAGTATTTT	CASSPLDVGKGTQYF	15	TRBV18	TRBJ2-3	-	-
TGTGCCAGCAGGACCCCCGCAGGGGTTGGATCACCCCTCCACTTT	CASRTPAGVGSPLHF	15	TRBV28	TRBJ1-6	-	-
TGTGCCAGCAGCTTGGGGGGTTTAGATCGTTCGAAAGATACGCAGTATTTT	CASSLGGLDRSKDTQYF	17	TRBV7-9	TRBJ2-3	-	few
TGTGCCAGCAGTGTCGGGGACAGGAGAAGGAACGCTGAAGCTTTCTTT	CASSVGDRRRNAEAFF	16	TRBV28	TRBJ1-1	TRBD1	once
TGTGCCAGCAGTGTAACAGGAGCTAACTATGGCTACACCTTC	CASSVTGANYGYTF	14	TRBV25-1	TRBJ1-2	-	once
TGTGCCAGCAGCAATCGACGACAGGCGGCCTCCTACAATGAGCAGTTCTTC	CASSNRRQAASYNEQFF	17	TRBV11-3	TRBJ2-1	-	-
TGTGCCAGTATTCTGACAGGGGCGTCTTCCGGGGAGCTGTTTTTT	CASILTGASSGELFF	15	TRBV19	TRBJ2-2	TRBD1	-
TGCGCCAGCAGCTTTGTAGCCGGATTAAATGAAAAACTGTTTTTT	CASSFVAGLNEKLFF	15	TRBV5-1	TRBJ1-4	-	-
TGTGCCAGTAGTATGGAGTTCTGGGAGACCCAGTACTTC	CASSMEFWETQYF	13	TRBV19	TRBJ2-5	-	-
TGTGCCAGTAGTATGTCGACAGGACGTACAGGCAGGGCTTTCTTT	CASSMSTGRTGRAFF	15	TRBV19	TRBJ1-1	-	-
TGCGCCAGCAGCTTGGACCGGGGGGGCCCTTTATTCGAGCAGTACTTC	CASSLDRGGPLFEQYF	16	TRBV4-1	TRBJ2-7	TRBD2	once
TGCGCCAGCAGCCAAATCTCCTCGACTGTCTACGAGCAGTACTTC	CASSQISSTVYEQYF	15	TRBV4-1	TRBJ2-7	-	-
TGTGCCAGCAGTCCCGCCGAGGGTCCCGGGGAGCTGTTTTTT	CASSPAEGPGELFF	14	TRBV6-5	TRBJ2-2	-	-
TGTGCCAGCACGACAGGGGGGTTCTCACCCCTCCACTTT	CASTTGGFSPLHF	13	TRBV28	TRBJ1-6	TRBD1	-
TGTGCCAGCAGCTTACTCGAGACCCAGTACTTC	CASSLLETQYF	11	TRBV7-2	TRBJ2-5	-	-
TGTGCCAGTAGTGGGGACAGGGGTTACGAGCAGTACTTC	CASSGDRGYEQYF	13	TRBV19	TRBJ2-7	TRBD1	-
TGTGCCAGCAGGACCGGGATCCAAGAGACCCAGTACTTC	CASRTGIQETQYF	13	TRBV18	TRBJ2-5	-	-
TGCGCCAGCAGCTTGGGGACAGGGAGAGGGATTACGCAGTATTTT	CASSLGTGRGITQYF	15	TRBV5-1	TRBJ2-3	TRBD1	-
TGTGCCAGCTCACCACAAGTTGGAGGGGATACGCAGTATTTT	CASSPQVGGDTQYF	14	TRBV18	TRBJ2-3	-	-
TGTGCCAGCCGGACTGTAACTAGCACAGATACGCAGTATTTT	CASRTVTSTDTQYF	14	TRBV6-4	TRBJ2-3	-	-
TGTGCCAGCAGCCCCTCCGAACAGAACAAAAACATTCAGTACTTC	CASSPSEQNKNIQYF	15	TRBV7-9	TRBJ2-4	-	-
TGTGCCTGTAAAGGGACAGGGAACAATGAGCAGTTCTTC	CACKGTGNNEQFF	13	TRBV30	TRBJ2-1	TRBD1	-
TGTGCCAGCAGTGAGGACAGGGGGAGGGATGAGCAGTTCTTC	CASSEDRGRDEQFF	14	TRBV6-1	TRBJ2-1	TRBD1	-
TGTGCCAGCAGCAACCAAGAGACCCAGTACTTC	CASSNQETQYF	11	TRBV2	TRBJ2-5	-	-
TGTGCCAGCAGCCCCCAACAGGGGCGGGCCCACGAGCAGTACTTC	CASSPQQGRAHEQYF	15	TRBV7-2	TRBJ2-7	TRBD1	few
TGCGCCAGCAGCCGGACAAACCAAGAGACCCAGTACTTC	CASSRTNQETQYF	13	TRBV5-1	TRBJ2-5	-	-
TGTGCCAGCAGCCTGGAGACTGGCAACACGAACACCGGGGAGCTGTTTTTT	CASSLETGNTNTGELFF	17	TRBV11-3	TRBJ2-2	-	-
TGTGCCAGCAGTTTCACAGGGGGGGACTACGAGCAGTACTTC	CASSFTGGDYEQYF	14	TRBV28	TRBJ2-7	-	-
TGTGCCAGCAGTAAAACAGGGGTTAATGGCTACACCTTC	CASSKTGVNGYTF	13	TRBV9	TRBJ1-2	TRBD1	-
TGTGCCAGCAGTTCTCTTAGCGGAACTAGCACAGATACGCAGTATTTT	CASSSLSGTSTDTQYF	16	TRBV28	TRBJ2-3	-	-
TGTGCCAGCAGCCCCCCCAATCCGACAGGGTGGAGCGGCTACACCTTC	CASSPPNPTGWSGYTF	16	TRBV7-2	TRBJ1-2	TRBD1	-
TGCGCCAGCAGCCAACCCGGGACAGCGAACACTGAAGCTTTCTTT	CASSQPGTANTEAFF	15	TRBV4-1	TRBJ1-1	TRBD1	-
TGCGCCAGCAGCCAAGGTAGGGGGGGCTACAATGAGCAGTTCTTC	CASSQGRGGYNEQFF	15	TRBV4-3	TRBJ2-1	-	few
TGTGCCAGCAGCCAATGGAGGCCCGGGACAGGGGGCTACGAGCAGTACTTC	CASSQWRPGTGGYEQYF	17	TRBV7-2	TRBJ2-7	TRBD1	-
TGCGCCAGCAGCCAGGGACGGGGGAACTACGAGCAGTACTTC	CASSQGRGNYEQYF	14	TRBV4-3	TRBJ2-7	-	once